This is a list of T cell receptor beta chains from one sample in a study of T cell responses to AZD1222 COVID-19 vaccine. Clones were sequenced by immunoSEQ multiplex PCR, and TCRdb holds only the in-frame ones, with some missing. The sample includes 55,000 to 65,000 clones, approximately 88% of them seen just once. The sample was peripheral blood, taken on day 0 of AZD1222 vaccination. The receptors were gathered from an adult in good health. CDR3s include the opening cysteine and the closing phenylalanine or tryptophan. The order of the fields is clone size, D gene, J gene, V gene, CDR3 protein, CDR3 DNA. A D gene is named only where the DNA matches it firmly. Expanded clones are given a class, and other clones once, few, many or no size at all.

few | TRBD1 | TRBJ1-5 | TRBV2 | CASSAQGANQPQHF | TGTGCCAGCAGTGCTCAGGGGGCGAATCAGCCCCAGCATTTT
- | - | TRBJ2-7 | TRBV5-1 | CASSLGVAASRDEQYF | TGCGCCAGCAGCTTGGGGGTAGCAGCTTCACGGGACGAGCAGTACTTC
- | - | TRBJ2-3 | TRBV7-8 | CASSSGPLPTDTQYF | TGTGCCAGCAGCTCAGGACCTCTCCCCACAGATACGCAGTATTTT
- | - | TRBJ2-2 | TRBV4-2 | CASSQGHRDTGELFF | TGTGCCAGCAGCCAAGGCCACAGGGACACCGGGGAGCTGTTTTTT
few | TRBD2 | TRBJ2-1 | TRBV24-1 | CATRTSGRSNEQFF | TGTGCCACCAGGACTAGCGGGAGATCGAATGAGCAGTTCTTC
- | TRBD1 | TRBJ2-1 | TRBV5-1 | CASTLRSGTGNNEQFF | TGCGCCAGCACCCTAAGGTCCGGGACAGGGAACAATGAGCAGTTCTTC
- | - | TRBJ1-5 | TRBV6-5 | CASSYSQRGGQHF | TGTGCCAGCAGTTACTCGCAACGGGGAGGCCAGCATTTT
- | - | TRBJ2-3 | TRBV29-1 | CSVVAHNTDTQYF | TGCAGCGTTGTGGCTCATAACACAGATACGCAGTATTTT
once | TRBD1 | TRBJ1-6 | TRBV4-2 | CASSNRGGSPLHF | TGTGCCAGCAGCAACAGGGGTGGTTCACCCCTCCACTTT
- | - | TRBJ1-2 | TRBV7-2 | CASSLFQGNGYTF | TGTGCCAGCAGCTTATTTCAGGGGAATGGCTACACCTTC
- | - | TRBJ2-6 | TRBV15 | CATQGSRGANVLTF | TGTGCCACACAGGGCTCCCGGGGGGCCAACGTCCTGACTTTC
- | - | TRBJ1-2 | TRBV6-5 | CASNNYGYTF | TGTGCCAGCAATAACTATGGCTACACCTTC
- | TRBD1 | TRBJ2-1 | TRBV29-1 | CSVGGQGSPYNEQFF | TGCAGCGTTGGGGGACAGGGGTCCCCGTACAATGAGCAGTTCTTC
- | TRBD2 | TRBJ2-5 | TRBV24-1 | CATSDLGGGQETQYF | TGTGCCACCAGTGATTTGGGCGGGGGACAAGAGACCCAGTACTTC
- | - | TRBJ2-2 | TRBV27 | CASSPPRLVPPGELFF | TGTGCCAGCAGTCCGCCGAGACTAGTCCCACCCGGGGAGCTGTTTTTT
- | - | TRBJ1-1 | TRBV3-1/TRBV3-2 | CASSQGVPAGNTEAFF | TGTGCCAGCAGCCAAGGGGTCCCAGCAGGGAACACTGAAGCTTTCTTT
- | - | TRBJ2-3 | TRBV7-9 | CASSLVNTQYF | TGTGCCAGCAGCTTAGTTAATACGCAGTATTTT
- | - | TRBJ1-1 | TRBV12-3/TRBV12-4 | CASSFDANTEAFF | TGTGCCAGCAGTTTCGACGCGAACACTGAAGCTTTCTTT
- | - | TRBJ1-1 | TRBV12-3/TRBV12-4 | CASTQQTYTEAFF | TGTGCCAGCACCCAACAGACATACACTGAAGCTTTCTTT
- | - | TRBJ1-6 | TRBV21-1 | CASPLRPGVYNSPLHF | TGTGCCAGCCCGCTTAGGCCTGGCGTTTATAATTCACCCCTCCACTTT
- | - | TRBJ2-1 | TRBV12-5 | CASGASGLFSEQFF | TGTGCTAGTGGTGCGAGCGGGTTGTTCAGTGAGCAGTTCTTC
- | - | TRBJ1-1 | TRBV5-4 | CASSLQGTNTEAFF | TGTGCCAGCAGCTTGCAGGGGACGAACACTGAAGCTTTCTTT
- | - | TRBJ1-6 | TRBV14 | CASREGNYNSPLHF | TGTGCCAGCAGGGAGGGGAACTATAATTCACCCCTCCACTTT
- | TRBD1 | TRBJ1-1 | TRBV24-1 | CATSPTGQGAMGTEAFF | TGTGCCACCAGCCCCACCGGACAGGGGGCGATGGGGACTGAAGCTTTCTTT
- | - | TRBJ2-2 | TRBV24-1 | CATSDLGQAAGTGELFF | TGTGCCACCAGTGATTTGGGGCAGGCGGCGGGCACCGGGGAGCTGTTTTTT
- | - | TRBJ1-2 | TRBV24-1 | CATSDSTTGRGDYGYTF | TGTGCCACCAGTGATTCCACAACAGGGAGAGGAGACTATGGCTACACCTTC
- | TRBD2 | TRBJ2-3 | TRBV13 | CASSLGGSTSATDTQYF | TGTGCCAGCAGCTTAGGGGGGTCGACTAGCGCTACAGATACGCAGTATTTT
once | - | TRBJ2-1 | TRBV7-8 | CASSRLAYNEQFF | TGTGCCAGCAGCCGACTAGCCTACAATGAGCAGTTCTTC
- | TRBD2 | TRBJ2-4 | TRBV6-1 | CASSEEASGGTKNIQYF | TGTGCCAGCAGTGAAGAGGCTAGCGGGGGAACAAAAAACATTCAGTACTTC